One sample yielded the 9 T cell receptor beta chains listed below, sequenced in a study of blood T cell repertoires in COVID-19. Profiled with immunoSEQ multiplex PCR; TCRdb holds only in-frame clones, not every one. The data hold approximately 150,000 clones, with approximately 88% observed a single time. Specimen: peripheral blood. Receptors were obtained from a woman between 45 and 65 years old with acute or convalescent COVID-19.

The chain carries TRBV28 and TRBJ1-5; possibly TRBD1 for D (6 bases). CDR1 and CDR2 from the germline V gene are MDHEN and SYDVKM. The V and J ends lost 6 bases and 3 bases respectively, with 18 bases between them. The CDR3 is 16 amino acids. CDR3 coding DNA: TGTGCCAGCAGCCAAGGGGGGCGGGGGGCCAATCAGCCCCAGCATTTT. This translates into CASSQGGRGANQPQHF.

This chain joins TRBV2 and TRBJ1-2, with D maybe TRBD1 (5 bases). The ends were cut back, 10 bases at V and 4 bases at J, with 16 bases in the middle. Germline V gene lookup returns CDR1 SNHLY and CDR2 FYNNEI. The CDR3 contains 13 residues. The CDR3: CATRDGGSYGYTF. Written as DNA, the CDR3 is TGTGCCACCCGGGACGGGGGGAGCTATGGCTACACCTTC.

The chain couples TRBV5-1 to TRBJ2-1; TRBD2 matches at 8 bases. The length of the CDR3 is 16 residues. Trimming at V came to 0 bases and at J to 7 bases, leaving 9 bases not matched to a gene. The germline V gene encodes CDR1 SGHRS and CDR2 YFSETQ. In DNA, the CDR3 is TGCGCCAGCAGCTTGGATGGACGGGGGGGCCGGAATGAGCAGTTCTTC. The encoded protein is CASSLDGRGGRNEQFF.

This clone was detected once. The chain joins TRBV30 to TRBJ1-4, with 9 bases aligning to TRBD1. CDR1 and CDR2 (germline): GTSNPN, SVGIG (reference sequence). The J segment lost 14 bases and the V segment lost 2 bases, leaving 3 bases of the junction unmatched. The CDR3 consists of 11 residues. CDR3: CAWSLDRGLFF. CDR3 nucleotides: TGTGCCTGGAGTCTCGACAGGGGGCTGTTTTTT.

CDR3 in amino acids: CASSGGRGFFRDYGYTF. The CDR3 nucleotides read TGTGCCAGCAGTGGGGGAAGGGGGTTTTTCAGGGACTATGGCTACACCTTC. The chain couples TRBV6-1 to TRBJ1-2, with a weak D call TRBD1 (6 bases). This CDR3 contains 17 residues. The germline V and J ends were trimmed by 4 bases and 3 bases, with 21 bases remaining between them. CDR1 MNHNS and CDR2 SASEGT come from the germline V gene.

This chain connects TRBV28 to TRBJ2-3; D unresolved. The CDR3 consists of 14 residues. Germline V lookup: CDR1 MDHEN, CDR2 SYDVKM. Between the trimmed V and J ends, which lost 1 base and 0 bases, there was a span of 5 bases. CDR3 sequence (DNA): TGTGCCAGCAGTTTATTTGGCAGCACAGATACGCAGTATTTT. It specifies CASSLFGSTDTQYF.

This chain joins TRBV4-2 and TRBJ1-2, with unresolved D. The CDR3 consists of 16 residues. Germline assignment: CDR1 LGHNA and CDR2 YNFKEQ. V lost 0 bases and J 1 base, leaving 12 bases between the germline ends. CDR3 nucleotide sequence: TGTGCCAGCAGCCAAGAACGCAGAAACCATAACTATGGCTACACCTTC. This gives the protein CASSQERRNHNYGYTF.

The chain recombines TRBV7-2 with TRBJ1-5, with 7 bases matching TRBD1. Germline-derived CDR1 and CDR2 are SGHTA and FQGNSA. Losses at the gene ends were 5 bases for V and 3 bases for J; bases not matched to a gene: 10. The CDR3 covers 16 residues. CDR3 coding DNA: TGTGCCAGCAGCCAGAACCCAGGGACAGTCAATCAGCCCCAGCATTTT. Protein: CASSQNPGTVNQPQHF.

CDR3 bases: TGTGCTAGTGGTTCTGGACTAGCGGTATGGGATGAGCAGTTCTTC. Encoded protein: CASGSGLAVWDEQFF. The chain recombines TRBV12-5 with TRBJ2-1; 10 bases match TRBD2. V lost 4 bases to trimming and J lost 8 bases; unmatched junction nucleotides: 8. Germline CDR1 LGHNT, CDR2 FRNRAP. The CDR3 extends over 15 amino acids.